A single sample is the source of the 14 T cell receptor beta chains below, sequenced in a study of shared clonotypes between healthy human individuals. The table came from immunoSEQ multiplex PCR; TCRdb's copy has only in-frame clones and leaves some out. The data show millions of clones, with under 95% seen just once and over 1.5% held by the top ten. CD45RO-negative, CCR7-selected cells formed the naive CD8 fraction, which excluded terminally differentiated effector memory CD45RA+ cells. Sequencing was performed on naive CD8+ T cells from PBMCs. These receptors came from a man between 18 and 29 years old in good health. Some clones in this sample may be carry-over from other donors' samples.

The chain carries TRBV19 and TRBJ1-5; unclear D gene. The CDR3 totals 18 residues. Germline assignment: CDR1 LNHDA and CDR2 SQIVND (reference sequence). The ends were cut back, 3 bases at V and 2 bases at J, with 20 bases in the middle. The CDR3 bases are TGTGCCAGTAGTATCCCCAGATCTAACCCCGCTGGCAATCAGCCCCAGCATTTT. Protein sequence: CASSIPRSNPAGNQPQHF.

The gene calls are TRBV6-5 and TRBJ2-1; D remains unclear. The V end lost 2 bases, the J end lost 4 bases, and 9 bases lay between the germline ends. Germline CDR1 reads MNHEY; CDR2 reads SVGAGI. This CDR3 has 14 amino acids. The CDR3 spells CASSYDNGYNEQFF. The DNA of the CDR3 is TGTGCCAGCAGTTACGACAACGGATACAATGAGCAGTTCTTC.

CDR3 DNA: TGTGCCAGCAGTTTTAGAGAGGAAGAGTTCTTC. Protein product: CASSFREEEFF. The chain recombines TRBV28 with TRBJ2-1, with unresolved D. This CDR3 contains 11 residues. V lost 3 bases, J lost 14 bases, and 11 bases lay in between. In germline, CDR1 is MDHEN, CDR2 SYDVKM.

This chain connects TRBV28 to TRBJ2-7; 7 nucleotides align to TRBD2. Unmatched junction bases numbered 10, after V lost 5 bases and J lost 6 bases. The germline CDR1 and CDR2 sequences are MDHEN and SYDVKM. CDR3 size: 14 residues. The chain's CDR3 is CASSTRDYLFEQYF. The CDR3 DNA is TGTGCCAGCAGTACCCGGGACTACCTTTTCGAGCAGTACTTC.

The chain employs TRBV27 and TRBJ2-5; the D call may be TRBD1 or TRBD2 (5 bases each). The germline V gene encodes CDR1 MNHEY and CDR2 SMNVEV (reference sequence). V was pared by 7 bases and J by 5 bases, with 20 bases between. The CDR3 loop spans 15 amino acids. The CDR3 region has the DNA TGTGCCAGCACCCTCACTGGGGGTATACGGGAGACCCAGTACTTC. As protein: CASTLTGGIRETQYF.

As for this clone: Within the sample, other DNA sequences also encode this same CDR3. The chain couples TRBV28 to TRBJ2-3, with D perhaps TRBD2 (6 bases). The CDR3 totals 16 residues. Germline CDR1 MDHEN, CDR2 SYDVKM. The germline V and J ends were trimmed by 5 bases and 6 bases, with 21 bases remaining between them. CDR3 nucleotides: TGTGCCAGCAGTCCCCGGAGGGAGCCGGCAACGGATACGCAGTATTTT. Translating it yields CASSPRREPATDTQYF.

The CDR3: CAWSLPGNGQYF. The CDR3 region has the DNA TGTGCCTGGAGTCTTCCAGGGAACGGGCAGTACTTC. V usage is TRBV30 and J usage is TRBJ2-7, with D possibly matching TRBD1 (5 bases). Germline values: CDR1 GTSNPN, CDR2 SVGIG (reference sequence). This CDR3 contains 12 residues. V was cut by 2 bases and J by 9 bases, with 14 bases left in between.

The CDR3 DNA reads as TGTGCCAGCAGCCCCGGGGACAGGGCAATGGGCGAGCAGTACTTC. Translating it yields CASSPGDRAMGEQYF. The genes are TRBV7-9 and TRBJ2-7; 9 bases agree with TRBD1. With 5 bases clipped from V and 6 bases from J, the junction kept 11 bases outside the gene matches. This CDR3 has 15 residues. Germline V gives CDR1 SEHNR, CDR2 FQNEAQ (reference sequence).

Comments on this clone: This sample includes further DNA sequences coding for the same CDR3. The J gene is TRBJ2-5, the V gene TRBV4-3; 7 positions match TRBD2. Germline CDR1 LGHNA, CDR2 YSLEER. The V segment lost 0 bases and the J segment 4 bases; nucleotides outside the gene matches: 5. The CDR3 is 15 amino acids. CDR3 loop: CASSQDRGSGETQYF. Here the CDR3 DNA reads TGCGCCAGCAGCCAAGATCGCGGGAGTGGAGAGACCCAGTACTTC.

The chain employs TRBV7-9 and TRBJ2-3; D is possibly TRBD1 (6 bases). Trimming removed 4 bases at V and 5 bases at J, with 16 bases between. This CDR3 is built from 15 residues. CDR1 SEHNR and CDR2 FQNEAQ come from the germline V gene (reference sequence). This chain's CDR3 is CASSSAYWTEDTQYF. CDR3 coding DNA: TGTGCCAGCAGCTCCGCATATTGGACAGAAGATACGCAGTATTTT.

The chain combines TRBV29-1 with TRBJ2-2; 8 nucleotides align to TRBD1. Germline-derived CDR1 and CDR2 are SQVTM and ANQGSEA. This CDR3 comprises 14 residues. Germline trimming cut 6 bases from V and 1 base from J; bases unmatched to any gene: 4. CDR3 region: CSVPGQGNTGELFF. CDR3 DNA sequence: TGCAGCGTCCCCGGACAGGGGAACACCGGGGAGCTGTTTTTT.

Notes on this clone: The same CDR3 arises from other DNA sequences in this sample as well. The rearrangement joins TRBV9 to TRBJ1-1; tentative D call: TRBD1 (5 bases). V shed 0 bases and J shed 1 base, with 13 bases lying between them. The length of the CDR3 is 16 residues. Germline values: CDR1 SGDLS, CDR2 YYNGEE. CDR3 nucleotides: TGTGCCAGCAGCGTAGGTGGTCAGGGAAGGAACACTGAAGCTTTCTTT. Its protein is CASSVGGQGRNTEAFF.

The CDR3 here is CASSSNRGYSYEQYF. CDR3 DNA: TGTGCCAGCAGTTCAAACAGGGGGTACTCCTACGAGCAGTACTTC. The chain is built from TRBV27 and TRBJ2-7, with 8 bases fitting TRBD1. V was clipped by 4 bases and J by 0 bases; unmatched bases: 5. The CDR3 loop spans 15 amino acids. The V gene's germline CDR1 is MNHEY and CDR2 SMNVEV (reference sequence).

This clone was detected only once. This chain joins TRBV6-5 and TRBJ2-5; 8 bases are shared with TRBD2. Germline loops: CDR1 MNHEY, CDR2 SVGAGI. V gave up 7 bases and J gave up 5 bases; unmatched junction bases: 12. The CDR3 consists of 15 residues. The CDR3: CASTNGGGLVETQYF. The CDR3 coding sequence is TGTGCCAGCACAAACGGGGGGGGACTTGTCGAGACCCAGTACTTC.